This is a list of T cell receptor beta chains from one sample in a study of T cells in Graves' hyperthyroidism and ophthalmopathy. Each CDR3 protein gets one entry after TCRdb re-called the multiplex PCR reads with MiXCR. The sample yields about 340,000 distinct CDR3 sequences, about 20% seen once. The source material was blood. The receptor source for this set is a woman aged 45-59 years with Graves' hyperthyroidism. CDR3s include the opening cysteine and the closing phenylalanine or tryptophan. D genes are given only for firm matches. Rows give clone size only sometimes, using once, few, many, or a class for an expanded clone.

CDR3nt: TGTGCCAGCACCTGGGGGGGGGGTGACTATGGCTACACCTTC
CDR3aa: CASTWGGGDYGYTF
v_gene: TRBV12-3/TRBV12-4
abundance: .
j_gene: TRBJ1-2
d_gene: .

CDR3nt: TGTGCCAGCAGTGAACCGGGACTAGCCCCCGAGACCCAGTACTTC
CDR3aa: CASSEPGLAPETQYF
v_gene: TRBV6-1
abundance: many
j_gene: TRBJ2-5
d_gene: TRBD2

CDR3nt: TGCAGTGCTAGAGAGGCGGGACGCAGCATGAACACTGAAGCTTTCTTT
CDR3aa: CSAREAGRSMNTEAFF
v_gene: TRBV20-1
abundance: many
j_gene: TRBJ1-1
d_gene: .

CDR3nt: TGTGCCAGCAGCTTAGCACTAGCGGAATACGAGCAGTACTTC
CDR3aa: CASSLALAEYEQYF
v_gene: TRBV11-1
abundance: few
j_gene: TRBJ2-7
d_gene: TRBD2

CDR3nt: TGTGCCAGCAGTGAAGAGTTGGGGGGCGCGGGATCTCGGGGCTACACCTTC
CDR3aa: CASSEELGGAGSRGYTF
v_gene: TRBV2
abundance: few
j_gene: TRBJ1-2
d_gene: .

CDR3nt: TGTGCCAGCTCACCTGTGGCGGGCGATCAGCCCCAGCATTTT
CDR3aa: CASSPVAGDQPQHF
v_gene: TRBV18
abundance: many
j_gene: TRBJ1-5
d_gene: .

CDR3nt: TGTGCCAGCAGACAACAGGGGGCGCAGAACACCGGGGAGCTGTTTTTT
CDR3aa: CASRQQGAQNTGELFF
v_gene: TRBV6-2/TRBV6-3
abundance: many
j_gene: TRBJ2-2
d_gene: TRBD1

CDR3nt: TGCAGTGCTAGTCCAAGAGATAGCAATCAGCCCCAGCATTTT
CDR3aa: CSASPRDSNQPQHF
v_gene: TRBV20-1
abundance: many
j_gene: TRBJ1-5
d_gene: .

CDR3nt: TGTGCCAGTCTCGTAGGACAGGGGTCAATTGAAGCTTTCTTT
CDR3aa: CASLVGQGSIEAFF
v_gene: TRBV19
abundance: .
j_gene: TRBJ1-1
d_gene: TRBD1

CDR3nt: TGCGCCAGCAGCTTGTGGGGCCCGGGGACTGAAGCTTTCTTT
CDR3aa: CASSLWGPGTEAFF
v_gene: TRBV5-1
abundance: many
j_gene: TRBJ1-1
d_gene: .

CDR3nt: TGTGCCAGCAGTTTGACTAGCGGGAGGGTTACAGATACGCAGTATTTT
CDR3aa: CASSLTSGRVTDTQYF
v_gene: TRBV28
abundance: many
j_gene: TRBJ2-3
d_gene: TRBD2

CDR3nt: TGTGCCAGCAGTTTATCCGGGTCTTCGATTGGCTACACCTTC
CDR3aa: CASSLSGSSIGYTF
v_gene: TRBV27
abundance: many
j_gene: TRBJ1-2
d_gene: .

CDR3nt: TGTGCCAGCAAGGCGTGGAACACTGAAGCTTTCTTT
CDR3aa: CASKAWNTEAFF
v_gene: TRBV11-1
abundance: many
j_gene: TRBJ1-1
d_gene: .

CDR3nt: TGTGCCAGCAGCCAAGAGGGCGGTTGGGCAGATACGCAGTATTTT
CDR3aa: CASSQEGGWADTQYF
v_gene: TRBV3-1
abundance: .
j_gene: TRBJ2-3
d_gene: .

CDR3nt: TGTGCCAGCAGACTTCGTGCGGGAGGTAGCACAGATACGCAGTATTTT
CDR3aa: CASRLRAGGSTDTQYF
v_gene: TRBV2
abundance: many
j_gene: TRBJ2-3
d_gene: TRBD2

CDR3nt: TGTGCCAGCAGTCTAACTAGCGGGAGGGCCTACGAGCAGTACTTC
CDR3aa: CASSLTSGRAYEQYF
v_gene: TRBV6-1
abundance: few
j_gene: TRBJ2-7
d_gene: TRBD2

CDR3nt: TGTGCCAGCACCAAGCGCTCCTACGAGCAGTACTTC
CDR3aa: CASTKRSYEQYF
v_gene: TRBV28
abundance: .
j_gene: TRBJ2-7
d_gene: .

CDR3nt: TGTGCCATCAGTGAGCCCCCCGGGGGAGATACGCAGTATTTT
CDR3aa: CAISEPPGGDTQYF
v_gene: TRBV10-3
abundance: many
j_gene: TRBJ2-3
d_gene: .

CDR3nt: TGTGCCACCAGTGATTTGCCGGGACAGGGGGGGACTAGCCTGTACTTC
CDR3aa: CATSDLPGQGGTSLYF
v_gene: TRBV24-1
abundance: .
j_gene: TRBJ2-5
d_gene: TRBD1

CDR3nt: TGTGCCAGCAGCTCTCCGGGACTTATGCAGTTCTTC
CDR3aa: CASSSPGLMQFF
v_gene: TRBV7-3
abundance: many
j_gene: TRBJ2-1
d_gene: .

CDR3nt: TGCAGTGCGTCCAGGGCCCTGGGTGGCTACGAGCAGTACTTC
CDR3aa: CSASRALGGYEQYF
v_gene: TRBV20-1
abundance: few
j_gene: TRBJ2-7
d_gene: .

CDR3nt: TGTGCCAGTAGTGGCAGGGACAGGGGATCTGGAAACACCATATATTTT
CDR3aa: CASSGRDRGSGNTIYF
v_gene: TRBV19
abundance: .
j_gene: TRBJ1-3
d_gene: TRBD1

CDR3nt: TGTGCCAGCAGCTTAGCAGTATCTGGGGCCAACGTCCTGACTTTC
CDR3aa: CASSLAVSGANVLTF
v_gene: TRBV7-2
abundance: .
j_gene: TRBJ2-6
d_gene: .

CDR3nt: TGTGCCAGCTCACCGGGACAGACGGAGACCCAGTACTTC
CDR3aa: CASSPGQTETQYF
v_gene: TRBV18
abundance: .
j_gene: TRBJ2-5
d_gene: TRBD1

CDR3nt: TGTGCCAGCAGCCACGGGACAACGAACACTGAAGCTTTCTTT
CDR3aa: CASSHGTTNTEAFF
v_gene: TRBV3-1
abundance: many
j_gene: TRBJ1-1
d_gene: .

CDR3nt: TGCGCCAGCAGCTTATGGGGATCCCTCGAGCAGTACTTC
CDR3aa: CASSLWGSLEQYF
v_gene: TRBV5-1
abundance: many
j_gene: TRBJ2-7
d_gene: .

CDR3nt: TGTGCCGGCAGCCGCCGGGACAGGGGGCGGGAGACCCAGTACTTC
CDR3aa: CAGSRRDRGRETQYF
v_gene: TRBV3-1
abundance: .
j_gene: TRBJ2-5
d_gene: TRBD1

CDR3nt: TGTGCCACCAGTGATCTCCCCGCGACTAGCCCAGATACGCAGTATTTT
CDR3aa: CATSDLPATSPDTQYF
v_gene: TRBV24-1
abundance: many
j_gene: TRBJ2-3
d_gene: TRBD2

CDR3nt: TGTGCCAGTAGGTCCCACTATGGCTACACCTTC
CDR3aa: CASRSHYGYTF
v_gene: TRBV19
abundance: .
j_gene: TRBJ1-2
d_gene: .

CDR3nt: TGTGCCAGCAGTTACTCGGATGACTCGGATTCACCCCTCCACTTT
CDR3aa: CASSYSDDSDSPLHF
v_gene: TRBV6-9
abundance: few
j_gene: TRBJ1-6
d_gene: .

CDR3nt: TGTGCCAGCCGCTACTCGGGACAAAGGGGCTACACCTTC
CDR3aa: CASRYSGQRGYTF
v_gene: TRBV7-8
abundance: .
j_gene: TRBJ1-2
d_gene: .

CDR3nt: TGCGCCAGCAGCTTGGCAGGGGCCCAAAGTTACAATGAGCAGTTCTTC
CDR3aa: CASSLAGAQSYNEQFF
v_gene: TRBV5-1
abundance: many
j_gene: TRBJ2-1
d_gene: .

CDR3nt: TGTGCCAGCAGTTTAATGATAGGTAGCGCTTCGAACACCGGGGAGCTGTTTTTT
CDR3aa: CASSLMIGSASNTGELFF
v_gene: TRBV27
abundance: .
j_gene: TRBJ2-2
d_gene: .

CDR3nt: TGTGTCAGCAGCTTAGCGGGAGGGCCCGTCGATGAGCAGTTCTTC
CDR3aa: CVSSLAGGPVDEQFF
v_gene: TRBV7-9
abundance: once
j_gene: TRBJ2-1
d_gene: TRBD2

CDR3nt: TGTGCCAGCAGCGTAGGGAGCGGAGGACAGAGGTACACTGAAGCTTTCTTT
CDR3aa: CASSVGSGGQRYTEAFF
v_gene: TRBV9
abundance: many
j_gene: TRBJ1-1
d_gene: .

CDR3nt: TGTGCCAGCAGTGTGGACAGGGCAGACGAGCAGTACTTC
CDR3aa: CASSVDRADEQYF
v_gene: TRBV28
abundance: .
j_gene: TRBJ2-7
d_gene: TRBD1

CDR3nt: TGTGCCAGCAGCCCACCGGGACAGGACCCGCTACTAGGCCGCGGAGGGGAGCTGTTTTTT
CDR3aa: CASSPPGQDPLLGRGGELFF
v_gene: TRBV7-3
abundance: .
j_gene: TRBJ2-2
d_gene: TRBD1

CDR3nt: TGTGCCAGCAGCACCTCCGTACAGGCGGATACGCAGTATTTT
CDR3aa: CASSTSVQADTQYF
v_gene: TRBV9
abundance: .
j_gene: TRBJ2-3
d_gene: .

CDR3nt: TGTGCCAGCAGTTTACTTAGGACTAGCGGGAGCTGCAATGAGCAGTTCTTC
CDR3aa: CASSLLRTSGSCNEQFF
v_gene: TRBV28
abundance: .
j_gene: TRBJ2-1
d_gene: TRBD2